One sample yielded the 23 T cell receptor beta chains listed below, sequenced in a study of OX40 agonist ivuxolimab in advanced cancers. The table came from immunoSEQ multiplex PCR; TCRdb's copy has only in-frame clones and leaves some out. This sample yields 31,000 or so clones, of which roughly 80% are seen a single time; under 25% belongs to the top ten. Here the sequenced sample was CD4+ or CD8+ T cells sorted from blood, taken in a trial of the OX40 agonist ivuxolimab. These receptors originate from an adult with an advanced solid tumor such as melanoma, head and neck, liver or kidney cancer.

The chain carries TRBV5-1 and TRBJ2-5; possible D gene TRBD2, 6 bases. Germline V lookup: CDR1 SGHRS, CDR2 YFSETQ. The CDR3 spans 15 residues. Trimming took 5 bases from V and 5 from J, leaving 19 bases between them. CDR3 region: CASSSRSGGGETQYF. DNA for the CDR3: TGCGCCAGCAGTTCCCGTAGCGGAGGTGGGGAGACCCAGTACTTC.

The chain employs TRBV5-6 and TRBJ2-3; 8 nucleotides match TRBD2. Trimming took 1 base from V and 1 from J; bases not matched to a gene: 8. Germline CDR1 is SGHDT and CDR2 is YYEEEE. This CDR3 comprises 17 residues. The CDR3 region is CASSLFSREAGTDTQYF. The CDR3 bases are TGTGCCAGCAGCTTGTTTTCGCGGGAGGCCGGCACAGATACGCAGTATTTT.

The chain couples TRBV11-2 to TRBJ2-5; D unclear. This CDR3 is 16 amino acids long. CDR1 is SGHAT and CDR2 is FQNNGV in the germline V gene. Trimming shortened V by 1 base and J by 4 bases, and 16 bases separated the two germline ends. CDR3 in DNA: TGTGCCAGCAGCTTAGGAGTCAACAGCCCGAGAGAGACCCAGTACTTC. It encodes CASSLGVNSPRETQYF.

By share of the sample, this clone is medium-sized (0.01 to 0.1%). The CDR3 DNA sequence: TGTGCCAGCAGCGTAGGGCTTTATGGCTACACCTTC. Translation gives CASSVGLYGYTF. The chain couples TRBV9 to TRBJ1-2; no definite D call. Trimming took off 0 bases at V and 5 bases at J, with 5 bases between the two ends. Germline V lookup: CDR1 SGDLS, CDR2 YYNGEE. The CDR3 is made up of 12 amino acids. The entire variable domain, with the rest obtained from reference TRBV9 and TRBJ1-2, is as follows: DSGVTQTPKHLITATGQRVTLRCSPRSGDLSVYWYQQSLDQGLQFLIQYYNGEERAKGNILERFSAQQFPDLHSELNLSSLELGDSALYFCASSVGLYGYTFGSGTRLTVV.

The chain links TRBV29-1 to TRBJ1-3; 8 bases align to TRBD1. Germline V gives CDR1 SQVTM, CDR2 ANQGSEA. Unmatched junction bases numbered 10, after V lost 0 bases and J lost 3 bases. The CDR3 runs to 17 residues. CDR3 residues: CSVEDFPTGDNGNTIYF. The CDR3 bases are TGCAGCGTTGAAGACTTCCCGACAGGGGATAATGGAAACACCATATATTTT. Full variable domain (outside the CDR3, taken from reference TRBV29-1 and TRBJ1-3): SAVISQKPSRDICQRGTSLTIQCQVDSQVTMMFWYRQQPGQSLTLIATANQGSEATYESGFVIDKFPISRPNLTFSTLTVSNMSPEDSSIYLCSVEDFPTGDNGNTIYFGEGSWLTVV.

The genes are TRBV2 and TRBJ1-2; 10 bases agree with TRBD1. The ends lost 8 bases at V and 8 bases at J; junction bases unmatched: 8. The CDR3 runs 13 residues. Per the germline V gene, CDR1 is SNHLY and CDR2 is FYNNEI. CDR3 sequence (DNA): TGTGCCAGCGGGGGGGACAGGGGTAACGGCTACACCTTC. The encoded protein is CASGGDRGNGYTF.

The V call is TRBV21-1, the J call TRBJ2-3; TRBD2 reflects the table's D call only, with no check against the DNA. TRBV21-1 is assigned pseudogene status. The CDR3 runs 15 residues. The CDR3 sequence: CASSTIKHLTDTQYF. Written as DNA, the CDR3 is TGTGCCAGCAGCACAATTAAGCACCTCACAGATACGCAGTATTTT.

The V and J genes are TRBV6-1 and TRBJ1-2, with D perhaps TRBD1 (5 bases). Germline V CDR1 and CDR2: MNHNS, SASEGT. CDR3 length: 16 amino acids. The V gene lost 1 base and the J gene lost 3 bases, with 15 bases spanning the gap. The CDR3: CASSEVGAGQDYGYTF. The DNA for the CDR3 is TGTGCCAGCAGTGAAGTAGGGGCAGGGCAAGACTATGGCTACACCTTC.

This sequence joins TRBV30 and TRBJ2-7; D possibly corresponds to TRBD2 (6 bases). The CDR3 totals 13 residues. Trimming cost V 4 bases and J 0 bases, with 10 bases left between them. CDR1 and CDR2 (germline): GTSNPN, SVGIG (reference sequence). The CDR3: CAWIGGTSYEQYF. CDR3 DNA sequence: TGTGCCTGGATAGGAGGGACCTCCTACGAGCAGTACTTC.

This sequence joins TRBV27 and TRBJ1-1, with D perhaps TRBD1 (6 bases). Germline CDR1 is MNHEY and CDR2 is SMNVEV (reference sequence). The CDR3 runs to 14 residues. V gave up 4 bases and J gave up 4 bases, with 13 bases separating them. CDR3 DNA sequence: TGTGCCAGCAGTTGGACAGCGGGGGGCACTGAAGCTTTCTTT. It specifies CASSWTAGGTEAFF.

The chain employs TRBV15 and TRBJ2-1; TRBD2 might be the D (7 bases). Trimming removed 5 bases from V and 10 bases from J, with 21 bases in between. This CDR3 region has 15 residues. The germline CDR1 and CDR2 sequences are LNHNV and YYDKDF (reference sequence). The CDR3, as DNA: TGTGCCACCAGCCCTCTAGGGGGAGGGCCAGGAGAGCAGTTCTTC. Translating it yields CATSPLGGGPGEQFF. Full variable domain (rest looked up from reference TRBV15 and TRBJ2-1): DAMVIQNPRYQVTQFGKPVTLSCSQTLNHNVMYWYQQKSSQAPKLLFHYYDKDFNNEADTPDNFQSRRPNTSFCFLDIRSPGLGDTAMYLCATSPLGGGPGEQFFGPGTRLTVL.

This rearrangement joins TRBV7-2 to TRBJ2-5, with D uncertain. Germline-derived CDR1 and CDR2 are SGHTA and FQGNSA. V lost 5 bases and J lost 1, with 14 bases in between. This CDR3 contains 15 residues. CDR3 in DNA: TGTGCCAGCAGCGCAAATGGTGGCGTCCAAGAGACCCAGTACTTC. It is translated as CASSANGGVQETQYF.

This clone was detected only a few times. This rearrangement joins TRBV27 to TRBJ2-7; maybe TRBD2 (6 bases). V was shortened by 5 bases and J by 6 bases, with 14 bases between the two germline ends. Germline V CDR1 and CDR2: MNHEY, SMNVEV (reference sequence). CDR3 size: 13 residues. In DNA form, the CDR3 reads TGTGCCAGCAGTGTAGCGGCCTCTAGCGAGCAGTACTTC. It codes for CASSVAASSEQYF.

J is TRBJ2-1 and V is TRBV7-3; D unclear. The CDR3 extends over 13 amino acids. V lost 6 bases to trimming and J lost 6 bases, with 12 bases between them. Looked up from germline, CDR1 is SGHTA and CDR2 is FQGTGA. This CDR3 is CASSPSWSNEQFF. Here the CDR3 DNA reads TGTGCCAGCAGTCCAAGCTGGAGCAATGAGCAGTTCTTC.

The chain employs TRBV15 and TRBJ1-2, with D possibly TRBD1 on 5 matching bases. CDR1 LNHNV and CDR2 YYDKDF come from the germline V gene (reference sequence). V lost 0 bases and J lost 4, with 12 bases in between. CDR3 length: 15 amino acids. CDR3 loop: CATSRDFGGTYGYTF. Written as DNA, the CDR3 is TGTGCCACCAGCAGAGATTTTGGGGGAACCTATGGCTACACCTTC.

The rearrangement links TRBV5-5 to TRBJ1-1; D is uncertain. Germline V gene lookup returns CDR1 SGHKS and CDR2 YYEKEE (reference sequence). V gave up 1 base and J gave up 0 bases, with 13 bases separating them. The CDR3 runs 16 residues. The CDR3 DNA reads as TGTGCCAGCAGCTTGCTCGGGGTTAAAATGAACACTGAAGCTTTCTTT. Encoded protein: CASSLLGVKMNTEAFF.

This clone occurred a few times. This chain uses TRBV5-6 with TRBJ1-3; TRBD1 matches at 7 bases. Germline loops: CDR1 SGHDT, CDR2 YYEEEE. The CDR3 is 16 amino acids. J gave up 3 bases and V 4 bases, and 10 bases lay outside the gene matches. CDR3 sequence (DNA): TGTGCCAGCAGCCTTGGTGGACAGGTGTTTGGAAACACCATATATTTT. It translates to CASSLGGQVFGNTIYF.

The chain carries TRBV4-1 and TRBJ2-7, with D possibly matching TRBD2 (5 bases). CDR1 is MGHRA and CDR2 is YSYEKL in the germline V gene. V lost 3 bases and J 0 bases, leaving 12 bases between the germline ends. CDR3 length: 15 residues. Written as DNA, the CDR3 is TGCGCCAGCAGCCAGCAAGCGGACTTCTCCTACGAGCAGTACTTC. Translating gives CASSQQADFSYEQYF.

This clone was counted once. The chain combines TRBV13 with TRBJ2-5, with D possibly being TRBD1 (6 bases). The last part of the DNA fits TRBJ2-7 better; the J call may be wrong. The CDR3 sequence is 13 residues long. Germline V lookup: CDR1 PRHDT, CDR2 FYEKMQ (reference sequence). The CDR3 sequence: CASSSRGDYEQYF. The CDR3 nucleotides read TGTGCCAGCAGCTCCAGGGGAGACTACGAGCAGTACTTC.

V is TRBV7-9 and J is TRBJ1-2, with D possibly matching TRBD1 (5 bases). Germline lookup yields CDR1 SEHNR and CDR2 FQNEAQ (reference sequence). The V end lost 3 bases, the J end lost 2 bases, and 16 bases lay between the germline ends. The CDR3 loop spans 16 amino acids. The CDR3 loop is CASSFLNGDRNYGYTF. Here the CDR3 DNA reads TGTGCCAGCAGCTTTCTCAACGGGGACCGCAACTATGGCTACACCTTC.

In this sample, this clone turned up a few times. The J gene is TRBJ1-1, the V gene TRBV27; D not certain. Germline V gene data show CDR1 as MNHEY and CDR2 as SMNVEV (reference sequence). The CDR3 runs to 15 residues. V was shortened by 4 bases and J by 5 bases, with 17 bases between the two germline ends. CDR3 bases: TGTGCCAGCAGTTCTTTGGGTGAAGGCGGGACTGAAGCTTTCTTT. Translating gives CASSSLGEGGTEAFF.

In DNA form, the CDR3 reads TGTGCCAGCAGTGTCTACGAGCAGTACTTC. This gives the protein CASSVYEQYF. This chain links TRBV27 with TRBJ2-7; D gene unclear. Trimming stripped 5 bases from V and 3 bases from J, with 2 bases between. The V gene's germline CDR1 is MNHEY and CDR2 SMNVEV (reference sequence). The CDR3 loop spans 10 amino acids.

The chain employs TRBV7-2 and TRBJ2-7, with D perhaps matching TRBD1 (6 bases). This CDR3 contains 14 residues. The V gene's germline CDR1 is SGHTA and CDR2 FQGNSA. Trimming cost V 2 bases and J 3 bases, with 11 bases left between them. CDR3 region: CASSLSGQIYEQYF. The CDR3 nucleotides read TGTGCCAGCAGCTTATCGGGACAAATCTACGAGCAGTACTTC.